One and the same sample provided the 30 T cell receptor beta chains below, sequenced in a study of PD-1 blockade in classical Hodgkin lymphoma. Libraries were prepared by immunoSEQ multiplex PCR; TCRdb keeps only in-frame clonotypes and omits some of them. The sample lists roughly 15,000 clones; approximately 81% were seen once. Time point meaning: cycle 4 day 1 (C4D1), after more than five weeks of nivolumab. Every patient relapsed after autologous stem cell transplantation, and brentuximab vedotin exposure varied. The sample consisted of peripheral blood mononuclear cells (PBMCs), taken before the fourth cycle of nivolumab. These TCRs come from a human donor with classical Hodgkin lymphoma.

This rearrangement joins TRBV28 to TRBJ2-3; TRBD2 might be the D (6 bases). The length of the CDR3 is 13 residues. Germline lookup yields CDR1 MDHEN and CDR2 SYDVKM. The V end lost 9 bases, the J end lost 0 bases, and 10 bases lay between the germline ends. In nucleotides, the CDR3 is TGTGCCAGTCTCGGGAGTAGCACAGATACGCAGTATTTT. This encodes CASLGSSTDTQYF.

This chain uses TRBV7-2 with TRBJ1-3; a weak D match, TRBD1 (6 bases). The germline V gene encodes CDR1 SGHTA and CDR2 FQGNSA. V shed 1 base and J shed 3 bases, with 10 bases lying between them. This CDR3 has 15 residues. This CDR3 is CASSLVPDSGNTIYF. CDR3 DNA sequence: TGTGCCAGCAGCTTAGTACCGGACAGTGGAAACACCATATATTTT. The variable domain in full, completed from reference TRBV7-2 and TRBJ1-3, reads GAGVSQSPSNKVTEKGKDVELRCDPISGHTALYWYRQSLGQGLEFLIYFQGNSAPDKSGLPSDRFSAERTGGSVSTLTIQRTQQEDSAVYLCASSLVPDSGNTIYFGEGSWLTVV.

This clone was seen once. The rearrangement uses TRBV27 and TRBJ1-1; possibly TRBD1 for D (6 bases). The V end lost 3 bases, the J end lost 5 bases, and 13 bases lay between the germline ends. CDR3 length: 14 residues. The germline gives CDR1 MNHEY, CDR2 SMNVEV (reference sequence). DNA of the CDR3: TGTGCCAGCAGTTTTGGGGGCGCGGGGACTGAAGCTTTCTTT. Translated: CASSFGGAGTEAFF.

On this clone: This CDR3 is also generated by other DNA sequences in the sample. The chain recombines TRBV28 with TRBJ1-2; D remains unclear. The length of the CDR3 is 12 residues. V lost 5 bases and J 4 bases, leaving 8 bases between the germline ends. Germline loops: CDR1 MDHEN, CDR2 SYDVKM. This chain's CDR3 is CASSPPGYGYTF. The CDR3 DNA is TGTGCCAGCAGTCCCCCAGGCTATGGCTACACCTTC.

The chain couples TRBV28 to TRBJ2-1; D is perhaps TRBD1 (6 bases). Germline CDR1 and CDR2: MDHEN and SYDVKM. V was pared by 7 bases and J by 0 bases, with 19 bases between. The CDR3 sequence is 17 residues long. For the CDR3, the DNA is TGTGCCAGCACCAGCGCCGGGACACCGAGCTCCTACAATGAGCAGTTCTTC. Its translation is CASTSAGTPSSYNEQFF.

The genes are TRBV15 and TRBJ2-2; TRBD1 is a possible D gene (5 bases). This CDR3 contains 15 residues. V was cut by 0 bases and J by 1 base, with 6 bases left in between. Germline assignment: CDR1 LNHNV and CDR2 YYDKDF (reference sequence). CDR3 loop: CATSRDQGNTGELFF. DNA of the CDR3: TGTGCCACCAGCAGAGACCAGGGGAACACCGGGGAGCTGTTTTTT.

The V and J genes are TRBV4-1 and TRBJ1-6; 8 bases map to TRBD1. This CDR3 contains 19 residues. The V and J ends lost 3 bases and 10 bases, in that order; junction bases with no gene match: 20. Germline CDR1 and CDR2: MGHRA and YSYEKL. DNA of the CDR3: TGCGCCAGCAGCCAGTTGAATCTGCCAGGGGGCGCGGGAAGATCACCCCTCCACTTT. Translation gives CASSQLNLPGGAGRSPLHF.

The chain joins TRBV4-2 to TRBJ1-5; D unclear. V lost 1 base and J lost 6, with 13 bases in between. The germline gives CDR1 LGHNA, CDR2 YNFKEQ. This CDR3 contains 15 residues. In nucleotides, the CDR3 is TGTGCCAGCAGCCAAGCATGGGAGGAGGGTCAGCCCCAGCATTTT. Its translation is CASSQAWEEGQPQHF.

The chain carries TRBV27 and TRBJ2-1, with 8 positions matching TRBD1. Germline CDR1 is MNHEY and CDR2 is SMNVEV (reference sequence). J lost 3 bases, V lost 3 bases, and 4 bases had no gene match. This CDR3 spans 15 amino acids. This CDR3 is CASSFQGAYYNEQFF. CDR3 DNA sequence: TGTGCCAGCAGTTTTCAGGGGGCGTACTACAATGAGCAGTTCTTC.

This clone was found once. CDR3 sequence reads: CASSGLTGELFF. CDR3 sequence (DNA): TGTGCCAGCAGTGGTTTAACCGGGGAGCTGTTTTTT. The J gene is TRBJ2-2, the V gene TRBV6-5; D is unresolved. V lost 5 bases and J 5 bases, leaving 6 bases between the germline ends. The CDR3 runs to 12 residues. CDR1 and CDR2 from the germline V gene are MNHEY and SVGAGI.

The chain joins TRBV6-1 to TRBJ2-1; 12 nucleotides align to TRBD2. V lost 1 base and J lost 4; bases outside the gene matches: 8. The CDR3 is made up of 18 amino acids. Looked up from germline, CDR1 is MNHNS and CDR2 is SASEGT. The CDR3 region is CASSEGLAGGPLYNEQFF. Here the CDR3 DNA reads TGTGCCAGCAGTGAAGGTCTAGCGGGGGGGCCCCTATACAATGAGCAGTTCTTC.

This clone appeared a few times. The chain has TRBV4-1 and TRBJ1-3; no clear D gene. Germline CDR1 reads MGHRA; CDR2 reads YSYEKL. Trimming cost V 0 bases and J 7 bases, with 10 bases left between them. The CDR3 has 14 amino acids. CDR3 DNA: TGCGCCAGCAGCCAAGATCACATAAGGAACACCATATATTTT. It translates to CASSQDHIRNTIYF.

Regarding this clone: At one end the junction does not follow the germline gene, possibly because of a read error. The chain has TRBV4-1 and TRBJ1-1; no clear D gene. The CDR3 sequence is 13 residues long. Germline values: CDR1 MGHRA, CDR2 YSYEKL. The DNA of the CDR3 is TGCGCCAGCAGCCAAGATAATCGACCTAGGGCCAAATTT. Amino acids: CASSQDNRPRAKF.

This chain connects TRBV14 to TRBJ2-3; maybe TRBD2 (6 bases). The CDR3 has 15 residues. The V end was cut by 3 bases, the J end by 3 bases, with 13 bases between. CDR1 SGHDN and CDR2 FVKESK come from the germline V gene. CDR3 sequence reads: CASSHRRGATDTQYF. CDR3 nucleotide sequence: TGTGCCAGCAGCCACCGGCGGGGTGCGACAGATACGCAGTATTTT.

J is TRBJ1-6 and V is TRBV2; perhaps TRBD1 as D (5 bases). The CDR3 covers 20 residues. With 8 bases removed from V and 10 bases from J, the gap between germline ends came to 36 bases. From germline, CDR1 is SNHLY and CDR2 FYNNEI. The CDR3 DNA reads TGTGCCAGCTATCGGGGCCACGGCATATCCGGGCCGGGTGACGGCTCACCCCTCCACTTT. Translated: CASYRGHGISGPGDGSPLHF.

V gene TRBV4-2 combines with J gene TRBJ1-1; D call uncertain. Germline-derived CDR1 and CDR2 are LGHNA and YNFKEQ. V dropped 2 bases and J dropped 5 bases, with 9 bases sitting between them. This CDR3 comprises 13 residues. CDR3 amino acids: CASSQRDPTEAFF. The CDR3 bases are TGTGCCAGCAGCCAAAGGGATCCTACTGAAGCTTTCTTT.

The chain links TRBV6-6 to TRBJ1-4; D unclear. The V gene's germline CDR1 is MNHNY and CDR2 SVGAGI (reference sequence). Trimming took 6 bases from V and 8 from J, leaving 13 bases between them. This CDR3 has 13 residues. CDR3 loop: CASSPPAGEKLFF. In DNA form, the CDR3 reads TGTGCCAGCAGCCCTCCGGCCGGGGAAAAACTGTTTTTT.

The chain recombines TRBV7-8 with TRBJ2-3; 9 positions match TRBD2. The CDR3 loop spans 16 amino acids. Germline loops: CDR1 SGHVS, CDR2 FQNEAQ. The junction had 5 bases not matched to a gene; V was cut back by 3 bases and J by 1 base. CDR3 sequence: CASSFMVAGGTDTQYF. DNA of the CDR3: TGTGCCAGCAGCTTTATGGTAGCGGGGGGCACAGATACGCAGTATTTT.

This chain links TRBV6-6 with TRBJ2-1; 13 bases map to TRBD2. Germline CDR1 and CDR2: MNHNY and SVGAGI (reference sequence). V dropped 8 bases and J dropped 6; count of bases not matched to a gene: 7. The CDR3 loop spans 15 amino acids. In nucleotides, the CDR3 is TGTGCCAGCGGACTAGCGGGGGAAAAGGGCAATGAGCAGTTCTTC. Translating gives CASGLAGEKGNEQFF.

The genes are TRBV9 and TRBJ2-5, with D possibly TRBD2 on 5 matching bases. Germline assignment: CDR1 SGDLS and CDR2 YYNGEE. The CDR3 runs 14 residues. Deletions cut 6 bases from V and 2 bases from J, with 14 bases between. Here the CDR3 DNA reads TGTGCCAGCACCCCCGAGAGCGGACAAGAGACCCAGTACTTC. Amino acids: CASTPESGQETQYF.

The chain is built from TRBV5-1 and TRBJ2-1; D is perhaps TRBD1 (6 bases). V shed 0 bases and J shed 1 base, with 14 bases lying between them. The CDR3 runs to 17 residues. Germline assignment: CDR1 SGHRS and CDR2 YFSETQ. CDR3 bases: TGCGCCAGCAGCTTGGAGGGCCAGGGGCGGTCCTACAATGAGCAGTTCTTC. As protein: CASSLEGQGRSYNEQFF.

The chain is built from TRBV12-5 and TRBJ2-3; D remains ambiguous. The CDR3 contains 12 residues. Germline values: CDR1 LGHNT, CDR2 FRNRAP. Trimming stripped 6 bases from V and 1 base from J, with 5 bases between. CDR3 loop: CASGPGTDTQYF. The CDR3 DNA reads TGTGCTAGTGGCCCCGGCACAGATACGCAGTATTTT.

The rearrangement uses TRBV11-2 and TRBJ2-7; D is uncertain. This CDR3 region has 14 residues. The germline CDR1 and CDR2 sequences are SGHAT and FQNNGV. Trimming left V 0 bases short and J 2 bases short, with 8 bases between. This chain's CDR3 is CASSLEPGTYEQYF. The CDR3 bases are TGTGCCAGCAGCTTAGAACCGGGTACCTACGAGCAGTACTTC.

This rearrangement joins TRBV25-1 to TRBJ1-1; TRBD1 might be the D (5 bases). V lost 3 bases, J lost 5 bases, and 10 bases lay in between. The germline gives CDR1 MGHDK, CDR2 SYGVNS. This CDR3 has 13 residues. CDR3 in amino acids: CASSDEGVTEAFF. The CDR3 DNA reads TGTGCCAGCAGTGATGAAGGGGTGACTGAAGCTTTCTTT.

CDR3 in DNA: TGTGCCAGCAGCTCAAGACTAGCGGGGGCCACAGGAGGCACAGATACGCAGTATTTT. Its protein product is CASSSRLAGATGGTDTQYF. The chain joins TRBV7-8 to TRBJ2-3; 12 nucleotides align to TRBD2. CDR3 length: 19 residues. CDR1 SGHVS and CDR2 FQNEAQ come from the germline V gene. V lost 4 bases, J lost 1 base, and 12 bases stayed unmatched.

The chain carries TRBV29-1 and TRBJ2-1, with D perhaps TRBD2 (5 bases). CDR1 is SQVTM, CDR2 ANQGSEA, per germline. Trimming pared 3 bases from V and 7 bases from J, leaving 13 bases between. This CDR3 is 13 amino acids long. The CDR3 here is CSVEGSSRNEQFF. In DNA form, the CDR3 reads TGCAGCGTTGAGGGGAGCTCGAGAAATGAGCAGTTCTTC.

The CDR3 here is CASSLADRGLDEQYF. The CDR3 coding sequence is TGTGCCAGCAGCTTAGCGGACAGGGGGCTGGACGAGCAGTACTTC. The rearrangement uses TRBV7-9 and TRBJ2-7; 11 bases match TRBD1. The V segment lost 0 bases and the J segment 5 bases; nucleotides outside the gene matches: 3. Germline V gene sequence: CDR1 SEHNR, CDR2 FQNEAQ (reference sequence). This CDR3 contains 15 residues.

This chain joins TRBV6-4 and TRBJ1-5; D call uncertain. In germline, CDR1 is MRHNA, CDR2 SNTAGT. The CDR3 runs 13 residues. V shed 6 bases and J shed 7 bases, with 13 bases lying between them. DNA for the CDR3: TGTGCCAGCAGCCTGGGAATGGGACAGCCCCAGCATTTT. Translating gives CASSLGMGQPQHF.

The chain couples TRBV7-2 to TRBJ1-1; D perhaps matches TRBD1 (5 bases). V lost 1 base to trimming and J lost 5 bases, with 14 bases between them. The germline CDR1 and CDR2 sequences are SGHTA and FQGNSA. The length of the CDR3 is 15 residues. CDR3 bases: TGTGCCAGCAGCTTAGTGGCAGGGTTGGCGACTGAAGCTTTCTTT. It is translated as CASSLVAGLATEAFF.

The sample holds one count of this clone. The V and J genes are TRBV28 and TRBJ2-3; TRBD2 matches at 9 bases. The CDR3 consists of 17 residues. Germline V gene sequence: CDR1 MDHEN, CDR2 SYDVKM. J lost 8 bases, V lost 5 bases, and 17 bases had no gene match. CDR3 in amino acids: CASSPPRGAGGGSTQYF. The DNA for the CDR3 is TGTGCCAGCAGTCCGCCACGAGGAGCGGGGGGTGGTAGTACGCAGTATTTT. The variable domain in full, completed from reference TRBV28 and TRBJ2-3, reads DVKVTQSSRYLVKRTGEKVFLECVQDMDHENMFWYRQDPGLGLRLIYFSYDVKMKEKGDIPEGYSVSREKKERFSLILESASTNQTSMYLCASSPPRGAGGGSTQYFGPGTRLTVL.